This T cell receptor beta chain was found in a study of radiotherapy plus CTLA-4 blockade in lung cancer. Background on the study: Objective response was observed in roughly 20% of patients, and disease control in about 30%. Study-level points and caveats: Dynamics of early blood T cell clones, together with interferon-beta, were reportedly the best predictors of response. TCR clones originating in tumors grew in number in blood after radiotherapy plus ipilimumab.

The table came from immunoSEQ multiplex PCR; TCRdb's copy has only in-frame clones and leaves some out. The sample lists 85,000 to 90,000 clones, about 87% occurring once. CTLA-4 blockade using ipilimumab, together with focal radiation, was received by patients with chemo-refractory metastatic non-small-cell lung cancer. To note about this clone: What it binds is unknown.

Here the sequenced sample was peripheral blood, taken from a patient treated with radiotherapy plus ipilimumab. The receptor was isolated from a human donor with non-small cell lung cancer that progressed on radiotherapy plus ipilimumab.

DNA for the CDR3: TGTGCCAGCAGCTCCGGGACTAGAGCGTACAATGAGCAGTTCTTC. Its translation: CASSSGTRAYNEQFF. This sequence joins TRBV9 and TRBJ2-1; the match to TRBD2 covers 8 bases. J gave up 4 bases and V 4 bases, and 7 bases lay outside the gene matches. The CDR3 extends over 15 amino acids. From germline, CDR1 is SGDLS and CDR2 YYNGEE. Using reference TRBV9 and TRBJ2-1 for the parts outside the CDR3, the full variable domain is DSGVTQTPKHLITATGQRVTLRCSPRSGDLSVYWYQQSLDQGLQFLIQYYNGEERAKGNILERFSAQQFPDLHSELNLSSLELGDSALYFCASSSGTRAYNEQFFGPGTRLTVL.